This TCR beta chain appears in the sequencing data of a study of T-cell memory formation after mild COVID-19. MiXCR was run by TCRdb on the 5' RACE reads, yielding one entry per CDR3 protein. The sample has about 560,000 distinct CDR3 sequences, 15% to 20% seen once; the top ten hold roughly 7.7%. Looked up from germline, CDR1 is LNHNV and CDR2 is YYDKDF (reference sequence). The V segment lost 5 bases and the J segment 0 bases; nucleotides outside the gene matches: 7. CDR3 length: 15 residues. General study findings and limits: SARS-CoV-2 specificity of second-wave clones peaking day 37 was unconfirmed.

This clonotype was counted between two and nine times. Its antigen is undetermined. The material sequenced was PBMCs or a T cell subset sorted from them (not recorded which). J is TRBJ2-7 and V is TRBV15; 7 positions agree with TRBD1. The sequence was collected from an adult woman who had mild COVID-19 (a few samples of this study predate the infection). Cell type and time point are not known. The CDR3 DNA reads as TGTGCCACCAGCCTTGACAGGGCTCTCTCCTACGAGCAGTACTTC. The encoded protein is CATSLDRALSYEQYF. Together with reference TRBV15 and TRBJ2-7, the CDR3 gives the full variable domain: DAMVIQNPRYQVTQFGKPVTLSCSQTLNHNVMYWYQQKSSQAPKLLFHYYDKDFNNEADTPDNFQSRRPNTSFCFLDIRSPGLGDTAMYLCATSLDRALSYEQYFGPGTRLTVT.